This entry lists 26 T cell receptor beta chains sequenced from one sample in a study of blood T cell repertoires in COVID-19 (dated by TCRdb to about 2020). The library came from the immunoSEQ multiplex PCR assay. In its TCRdb copy, this immuneACCESS table keeps in-frame sequences only and misses some clones. Where compared with another copy, unresolved V genes explain less than half of these, and the others have no known cause. Counted in this sample were about 140,000 clones; 76% of them appeared once. Around 4.8% of the sample comes from the top ten. Sequencing was performed on peripheral blood. The receptor set was obtained from a woman aged 80 or over with active or convalescent COVID-19.

The chain employs TRBV19 and TRBJ1-2; 9 bases align to TRBD1. V shed 6 bases and J 4 bases; nucleotides not matched to a gene: 9. Germline V CDR1 and CDR2: LNHDA, SQIVND (reference sequence). The CDR3 consists of 15 residues. The CDR3 DNA reads as TGTGCCAGTAGAACGGGACAGGGCTTGTTCTATGGCTACACCTTC. Its protein product is CASRTGQGLFYGYTF. Full variable domain (remainder filled in from reference TRBV19 and TRBJ1-2): DGGITQSPKYLFRKEGQNVTLSCEQNLNHDAMYWYRQDPGQGLRLIYYSQIVNDFQKGDIAEGYSVSREKKESFPLTVTSAQKNPTAFYLCASRTGQGLFYGYTFGSGTRLTVV.

This clone turned up a few times. This sequence joins TRBV7-2 and TRBJ1-2, with a weak D call TRBD1 (6 bases). Germline CDR1 is SGHTA and CDR2 is FQGNSA. Trimming left V 2 bases short and J 4 bases short, with 14 bases between. The CDR3 extends over 15 amino acids. The CDR3 region has the DNA TGTGCCAGCAGCTTATGGCGGGGGGCTCTCTATGGCTACACCTTC. It encodes CASSLWRGALYGYTF.

V is TRBV27 and J is TRBJ2-3; 13 bases agree with TRBD2. V trimming: 5 bases; J trimming: 1 base; junction bases outside the gene matches: 9. The CDR3 has 18 amino acids. Germline V gene lookup returns CDR1 MNHEY and CDR2 SMNVEV (reference sequence). CDR3 residues: CASSIHQGLAGRTDTQYF. CDR3 bases: TGTGCCAGCAGTATTCACCAGGGACTAGCGGGACGCACAGATACGCAGTATTTT.

This chain uses TRBV6-6 with TRBJ1-6, with D possibly matching TRBD1 (6 bases). V gave up 5 bases and J gave up 7 bases, with 18 bases separating them. The CDR3 has 16 residues. CDR1 and CDR2 (germline): MNHNY, SVGAGI (reference sequence). CDR3 nucleotides: TGTGCCAGCAGTCGAACCGGACAGCCCTGGAATTCACCCCTCCACTTT. Translated: CASSRTGQPWNSPLHF.

The rearrangement joins TRBV6-1 to TRBJ2-7; D is unclear. Trimming pared 0 bases from V and 3 bases from J, leaving 6 bases between. The length of the CDR3 is 13 residues. Germline-derived CDR1 and CDR2 are MNHNS and SASEGT. The CDR3 sequence: CASSEAYNYEQYF. The CDR3 DNA is TGTGCCAGCAGTGAAGCATATAACTACGAGCAGTACTTC.

This chain links TRBV4-3 with TRBJ2-2; 8 bases line up with TRBD1. The CDR3 spans 14 residues. Unmatched junction bases numbered 4, after V lost 3 bases and J lost 7 bases. Germline CDR1 reads LGHNA; CDR2 reads YSLEER. The CDR3 reads CASSQPGQGGELFF. CDR3 bases: TGCGCCAGCAGCCAGCCCGGACAGGGCGGGGAGCTGTTTTTT.

This clone appeared a single time. The chain uses TRBV2 and TRBJ2-7; 7 nucleotides match TRBD2. Per the germline V gene, CDR1 is SNHLY and CDR2 is FYNNEI. CDR3 length equals 13 residues. V shed 3 bases and J 7 bases; nucleotides not matched to a gene: 6. This CDR3 is CASSDMAAGEQYF. CDR3 nucleotide sequence: TGTGCCAGCAGTGATATGGCAGCGGGGGAGCAGTACTTC.

The chain employs TRBV30 and TRBJ1-3; TRBD1 matches 8 bases. The trim removed 4 bases at V and 1 base at J, leaving 6 bases unmatched. The germline V gene encodes CDR1 GTSNPN and CDR2 SVGIG (reference sequence). The CDR3 totals 15 residues. CDR3 protein: CAWTRTGNSGNTIYF. The CDR3 region has the DNA TGTGCCTGGACAAGGACAGGGAATTCTGGAAACACCATATATTTT.

This rearrangement joins TRBV30 to TRBJ2-1; D ambiguous. The CDR3 has 11 amino acids. V was shortened by 1 base and J by 10 bases, with 8 bases between the two germline ends. Germline lookup yields CDR1 GTSNPN and CDR2 SVGIG (reference sequence). The CDR3 reads CAWSAIREQFF. CDR3 in DNA: TGTGCCTGGAGTGCCATCCGGGAGCAGTTCTTC.

The CDR3 DNA is TGTGCCAGCAGCTTTTCCTCAGGGTTGAATCAGCCCCAGCATTTT. The encoded protein is CASSFSSGLNQPQHF. The J gene is TRBJ1-5, the V gene TRBV7-9; tentatively, D is TRBD1 (5 bases). Germline V gene data show CDR1 as SEHNR and CDR2 as FQNEAQ (reference sequence). This CDR3 has 15 residues. V shed 3 bases and J shed 4 bases, with 13 bases lying between them.

This rearrangement joins TRBV15 to TRBJ2-1, with D possibly being TRBD1 (6 bases). Germline loops: CDR1 LNHNV, CDR2 YYDKDF (reference sequence). V lost 1 base and J 2 bases, leaving 12 bases between the germline ends. There are 16 residues in the CDR3. The CDR3 bases are TGTGCCACCAGCAGAGGGGGAGCAGGGGCCTACAATGAGCAGTTCTTC. This codes for CATSRGGAGAYNEQFF.

The V and J genes are TRBV7-9 and TRBJ2-3; TRBD2 matches 8 bases. V gave up 6 bases and J gave up 0 bases; unmatched junction bases: 2. The CDR3 totals 14 residues. Germline CDR1 SEHNR, CDR2 FQNEAQ (reference sequence). The CDR3 region has the DNA TGTGCCAGCAGTACTAGCGGTAGCACAGATACGCAGTATTTT. Its translation is CASSTSGSTDTQYF.

The genes are TRBV5-4 and TRBJ2-7; the D gene is possibly TRBD2 (6 bases). The CDR3 has 15 residues. Germline V gene lookup returns CDR1 SGHNT and CDR2 YYREEE (reference sequence). The V end lost 4 bases, the J end lost 0 bases, and 14 bases lay between the germline ends. DNA for the CDR3: TGTGCCAGCAGCCCCGGGACTGGCAGCTCCTACGAGCAGTACTTC. It specifies CASSPGTGSSYEQYF.

This clone has only one observation. The genes are TRBV11-2 and TRBJ2-5; TRBD2 matches 12 bases. J lost 4 bases, V lost 5 bases, and 8 bases had no gene match. The germline V gene has CDR1 SGHAT and CDR2 FQNNGV. CDR3 length: 16 residues. CDR3 in amino acids: CASSPLAGGRLETQYF. CDR3 nucleotide sequence: TGTGCCAGCAGCCCACTAGCGGGGGGACGATTAGAGACCCAGTACTTC.

The V gene is TRBV29-1, the J gene TRBJ1-3; D gene unclear. The CDR3 is 12 residues long. Germline CDR1 reads SQVTM; CDR2 reads ANQGSEA. V was cut by 3 bases and J by 1 base, with 4 bases left in between. The CDR3 is CSVDGSGNTIYF. DNA for the CDR3: TGCAGCGTTGACGGGTCTGGAAACACCATATATTTT.

This clone was seen many times. The chain carries TRBV27 and TRBJ2-2, with D possibly TRBD1 on 5 matching bases. CDR1 is MNHEY and CDR2 is SMNVEV in the germline V gene (reference sequence). The V end lost 4 bases, the J end lost 0 bases, and 15 bases lay between the germline ends. The CDR3 runs 17 residues. CDR3 region: CASSSRVGGSNTGELFF. CDR3 bases: TGTGCCAGCAGTTCCAGGGTTGGCGGATCGAACACCGGGGAGCTGTTTTTT.

This clone was detected once. The gene calls are TRBV7-9 and TRBJ1-1, with 11 bases identical to TRBD1. This CDR3 spans 16 amino acids. The germline CDR1 and CDR2 sequences are SEHNR and FQNEAQ (reference sequence). V lost 5 bases and J lost 1; bases outside the gene matches: 6. The CDR3 DNA is TGTGCCAGCAGCCCGTGGACAGGGGGCAAGAACACTGAAGCTTTCTTT. Its translation: CASSPWTGGKNTEAFF.

This chain joins TRBV18 and TRBJ1-4; a weak D match, TRBD1 (5 bases). Germline lookup yields CDR1 KGHSH and CDR2 LQKENI. The CDR3 has 14 residues. The ends were cut back, 6 bases at V and 8 bases at J, with 16 bases in the middle. The CDR3 loop is CASSSQGAREKLFF. The CDR3 coding sequence is TGTGCCAGCTCCTCACAAGGGGCGAGAGAAAAACTGTTTTTT.

The chain has TRBV28 and TRBJ2-2; 10 bases match TRBD1. The CDR3 totals 15 residues. Germline V lookup: CDR1 MDHEN, CDR2 SYDVKM. The V gene end was trimmed by 2 bases and the J gene end by 7 bases; junction bases not matched to a gene: 4. As DNA, the CDR3 is TGTGCCAGCAGTTTAGACGGGACAGGGGTCGGGGAGCTGTTTTTT. Its translation: CASSLDGTGVGELFF.

CDR3 DNA sequence: TGTGCCAGCAGGGCCGAGACAGGGACCTACAATGAGCAGTTCTTC. It is translated as CASRAETGTYNEQFF. V gene TRBV2 combines with J gene TRBJ2-1; 7 positions match TRBD1. The germline gives CDR1 SNHLY, CDR2 FYNNEI. V was clipped by 6 bases and J by 2 bases; unmatched bases: 7. This CDR3 is built from 15 residues.

The gene calls are TRBV27 and TRBJ1-1; possible D gene TRBD1, 5 bases. Trimming removed 3 bases at V and 8 bases at J, with 13 bases between. Germline assignment: CDR1 MNHEY and CDR2 SMNVEV (reference sequence). The CDR3 has 13 amino acids. The CDR3 protein is CASSFLQGIEAFF. The CDR3 nucleotides read TGTGCCAGCAGTTTCTTGCAGGGTATAGAAGCTTTCTTT.

CDR3 in DNA: TGTGCCAGCTCACTTGACAGGGGGAACAATCAGCCCCAGCATTTT. This translates into CASSLDRGNNQPQHF. V and J are TRBV18 and TRBJ1-5, with 9 positions matching TRBD1. The CDR3 length is 15 residues. The V and J ends lost 4 bases and 3 bases, in that order; junction bases with no gene match: 4. Germline-derived CDR1 and CDR2 are KGHSH and LQKENI.

This chain links TRBV11-3 with TRBJ2-1; the D gene is possibly TRBD1 (6 bases). Germline V gene data show CDR1 as SGHNT and CDR2 as YENEEA. The V end was cut by 0 bases, the J end by 6 bases, with 12 bases between. This CDR3 is 15 amino acids long. CDR3 nucleotide sequence: TGTGCCAGCAGCTTAGAGATAGGCAGGGGCAATGAGCAGTTCTTC. Amino acid sequence: CASSLEIGRGNEQFF.

This clone has only one observation. The V call is TRBV7-3, the J call TRBJ1-3, with 7 bases identical to TRBD1. Germline lookup yields CDR1 SGHTA and CDR2 FQGTGA. The CDR3 is 18 residues long. V dropped 2 bases and J dropped 0; count of bases not matched to a gene: 10. CDR3 sequence (DNA): TGTGCCAGCAGCTTATTACTTCCGGACAGGAGCTCTGGAAACACCATATATTTT. It is translated as CASSLLLPDRSSGNTIYF.

This clone was detected only a few times. CDR3 loop: CASSDGISGGSIAQYF. The CDR3 DNA follows: TGTGCCAGCAGCGATGGGATAAGCGGGGGCTCCATTGCGCAGTATTTT. This chain joins TRBV5-4 and TRBJ2-3; TRBD2 agrees at 8 bases. CDR1 and CDR2 from the germline V gene are SGHNT and YYREEE (reference sequence). The CDR3 is 16 amino acids. Trimming took 4 bases from V and 10 from J; bases not matched to a gene: 17.

The gene calls are TRBV29-1 and TRBJ2-3, with 8 bases that match TRBD2. The germline gives CDR1 SQVTM, CDR2 ANQGSEA. The ends lost 4 bases at V and 1 base at J; junction bases unmatched: 7. The CDR3 length is 15 residues. CDR3 sequence (DNA): TGCAGCGTTGTTGGTCCAGCGGGGGGCACAGATACGCAGTATTTT. It specifies CSVVGPAGGTDTQYF.